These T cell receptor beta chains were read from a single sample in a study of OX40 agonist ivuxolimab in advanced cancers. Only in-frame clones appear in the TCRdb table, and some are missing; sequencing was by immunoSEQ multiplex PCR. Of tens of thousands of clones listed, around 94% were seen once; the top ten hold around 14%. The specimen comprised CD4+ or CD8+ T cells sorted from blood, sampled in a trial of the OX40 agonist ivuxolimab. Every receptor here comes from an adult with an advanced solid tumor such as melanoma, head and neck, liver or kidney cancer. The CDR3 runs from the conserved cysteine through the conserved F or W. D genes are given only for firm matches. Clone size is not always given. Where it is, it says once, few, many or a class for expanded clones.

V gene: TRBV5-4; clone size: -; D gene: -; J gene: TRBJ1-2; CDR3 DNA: TGTGCCAGCAGCCGCGGCAACAGGGAGATCGATGGCTACACCTTC; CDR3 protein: CASSRGNREIDGYTF
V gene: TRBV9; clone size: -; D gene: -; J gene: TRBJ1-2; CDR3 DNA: TGTGCCAGCAGCGTAGAAGTAGGCCCGGTAGGCTATGGCTACACCTTC; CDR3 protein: CASSVEVGPVGYGYTF
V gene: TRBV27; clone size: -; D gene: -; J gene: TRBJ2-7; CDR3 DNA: TGTGCCAGCAGTTTATCTGCCGGAACGGGCTTTGAGCAGTACTTC; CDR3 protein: CASSLSAGTGFEQYF
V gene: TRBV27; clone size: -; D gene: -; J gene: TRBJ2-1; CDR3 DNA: TGTGCCAGCAGCCGAGGAGGTGGTTACAATGAGCAGTTCTTC; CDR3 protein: CASSRGGGYNEQFF
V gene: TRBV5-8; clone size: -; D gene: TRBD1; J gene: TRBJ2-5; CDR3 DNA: TGTGCCAGCAGCCCCGGGGGGACAGGGCGGGAGACCCAGTACTTC; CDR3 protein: CASSPGGTGRETQYF
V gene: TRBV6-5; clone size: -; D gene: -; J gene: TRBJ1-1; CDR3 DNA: TGTGCCAGCAGTTACTCGAGGGGGGGGAACACTGAAGCTTTCTTT; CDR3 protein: CASSYSRGGNTEAFF
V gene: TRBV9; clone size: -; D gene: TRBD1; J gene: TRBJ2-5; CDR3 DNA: TGTGCCAGCAGCGTAGGACAGGGTAGTCGAGAGACCCAGTACTTC; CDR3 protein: CASSVGQGSRETQYF
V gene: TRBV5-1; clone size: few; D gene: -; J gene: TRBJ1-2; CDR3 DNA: TGCGCCAGCAGCTCGGCTGAGGGCTACACCTTC; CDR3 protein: CASSSAEGYTF
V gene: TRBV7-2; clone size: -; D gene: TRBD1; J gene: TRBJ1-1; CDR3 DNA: TGTGCCAGCAGCCACACCCCAAACAGGGGGCTCGGGGACACTGAAGCTTTCTTT; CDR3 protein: CASSHTPNRGLGDTEAFF
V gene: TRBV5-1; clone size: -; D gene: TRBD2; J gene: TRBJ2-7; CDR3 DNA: TGCGCCAGCAGCTTGGAGCCTAGCGGGAGTATGTCCTACGAGCAGTACTTC; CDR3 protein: CASSLEPSGSMSYEQYF
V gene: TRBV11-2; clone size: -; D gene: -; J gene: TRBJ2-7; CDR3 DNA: TGTGCCAGCAGCGGAGTGGCCATCAGCTCCTACGAGCAGTACTTC; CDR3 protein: CASSGVAISSYEQYF
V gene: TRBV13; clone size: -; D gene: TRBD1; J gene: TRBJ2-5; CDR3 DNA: TGTGCCAGCAGCCCAGGGGGCGGGTCGGAGACCCAGTACTTC; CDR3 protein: CASSPGGGSETQYF
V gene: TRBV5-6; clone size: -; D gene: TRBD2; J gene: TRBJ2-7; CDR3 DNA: TGTGCCAGCAGCTTCCAGCGGGGGCCCTACGAGCAGTACTTC; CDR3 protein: CASSFQRGPYEQYF
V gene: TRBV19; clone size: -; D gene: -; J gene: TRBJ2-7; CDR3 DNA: TGTGCCAGTAGTTCCTGGACCGGCTCCTACGAGCAGTACTTC; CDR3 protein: CASSSWTGSYEQYF
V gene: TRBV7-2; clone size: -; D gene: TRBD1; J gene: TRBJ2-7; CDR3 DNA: TGTGCCAGCAGCTACGGACAGGGATCCTACGAGCAGTACTTC; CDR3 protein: CASSYGQGSYEQYF
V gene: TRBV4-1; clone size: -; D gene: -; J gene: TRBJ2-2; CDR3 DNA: TGCGCCAGCAGCCATCGACAGAACACCGGGGAGCTGTTTTTT; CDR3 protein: CASSHRQNTGELFF
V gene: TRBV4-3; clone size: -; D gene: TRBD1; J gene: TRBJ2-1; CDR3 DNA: TGCGCCAGCAGCCAAGACCGGGACAGGACAATTCGCAATGAGCAGTTCTTC; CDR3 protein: CASSQDRDRTIRNEQFF
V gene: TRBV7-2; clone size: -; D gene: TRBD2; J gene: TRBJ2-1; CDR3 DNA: TGTGCCAGCAGCCATCCGGGAGGTGCCAATGAGCAGTTCTTC; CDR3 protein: CASSHPGGANEQFF
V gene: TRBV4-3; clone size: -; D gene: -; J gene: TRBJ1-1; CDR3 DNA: TGCGCCAGCAGCCAAGTAGGCACTGAAGCTTTCTTT; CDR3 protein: CASSQVGTEAFF
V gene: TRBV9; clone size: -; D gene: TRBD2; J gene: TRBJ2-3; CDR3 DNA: TGTGCCAGCAGCACTAGCGGGGGCGGGGGCACAGATACGCAGTATTTT; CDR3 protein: CASSTSGGGGTDTQYF
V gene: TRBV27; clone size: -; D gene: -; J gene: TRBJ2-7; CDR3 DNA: TGTGCCAGCAGTCCCGAGCCGACAGGGAGGTCGGACGAGCAGTACTTC; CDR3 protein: CASSPEPTGRSDEQYF
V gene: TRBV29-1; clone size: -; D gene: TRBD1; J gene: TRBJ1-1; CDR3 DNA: TGCAGCGTACGACAGGGAGGCACTGAAGCTTTCTTT; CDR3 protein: CSVRQGGTEAFF